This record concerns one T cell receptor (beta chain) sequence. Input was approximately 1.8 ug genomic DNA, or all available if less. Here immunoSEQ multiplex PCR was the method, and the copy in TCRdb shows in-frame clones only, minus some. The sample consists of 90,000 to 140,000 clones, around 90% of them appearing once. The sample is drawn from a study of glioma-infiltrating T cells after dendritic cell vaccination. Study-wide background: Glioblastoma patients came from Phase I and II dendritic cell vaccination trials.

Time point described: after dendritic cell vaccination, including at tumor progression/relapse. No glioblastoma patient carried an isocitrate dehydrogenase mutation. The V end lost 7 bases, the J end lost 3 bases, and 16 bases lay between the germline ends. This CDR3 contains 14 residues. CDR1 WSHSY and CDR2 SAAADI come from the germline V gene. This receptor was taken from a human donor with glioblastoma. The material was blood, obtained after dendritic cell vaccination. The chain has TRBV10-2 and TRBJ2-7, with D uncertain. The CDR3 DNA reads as TGCGCCAGCAATGCTTGGCCAGAAGACTACGAGCAGTACTTC. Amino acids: CASNAWPEDYEQYF.